These 24 T cell receptor beta chains share one sample of origin, sequenced in a study of CD8+CD57+ T cells in acquired aplastic anemia (dated by TCRdb to the late 2010s). The sequencer listed for this sample is Illumina HiSeq 2000. Genomic DNA served as template for TCR beta VDJ combination and CDR3 sequence profiling. TCRdb itself trimmed the public reads at Q25 with fastp, ran MiXCR and retained productive beta chains. Duplicate CDR3 protein sequences are folded into a single record with the most common DNA and genes. Recorded for this sample are some 150,000 distinct CDR3 sequences; about 45% of them occurred a single time. The ten top clones hold 0.85% to 1.2% of the sample. Expansion of CD8+CD57+ cells had been shown by flow cytometry in the patients chosen for sequencing. Sequencing was done on a sample of sorted CD4+, CD8+, or CD8+CD57+ T cells (not recorded which) from PBMCs. The source of these receptors is a human donor with aplastic anemia.

This clonotype was picked up a small number of times. The chain joins TRBV12-3 or TRBV12-4 to TRBJ2-5, with 8 bases matching TRBD2. The V gene end was trimmed by 11 bases and the J gene end by 2 bases; junction bases not matched to a gene: 7. The CDR3 totals 13 residues. As DNA, the CDR3 is TGTGCCTCCTCGGGGGGGCAGCAAGAGACCCAGTACTTC. Translating it yields CASSGGQQETQYF.

This sequence joins TRBV3-1 and TRBJ2-1; D is uncertain. The germline V gene encodes CDR1 LGHDT and CDR2 YNNKEL (reference sequence). This CDR3 region has 15 residues. Trimming removed 0 bases at V and 4 bases at J, with 10 bases between. DNA of the CDR3: TGTGCCAGCAGCCAAGATCTTCAACCATACAATGAGCAGTTCTTC. Its translation: CASSQDLQPYNEQFF.

This clonotype was seen repeatedly, ten times or more. This chain uses TRBV7-9 with TRBJ2-5, with 9 bases lining up with TRBD1. With V trimmed by 5 bases and J by 5 bases, 12 bases remained unmatched. Per germline, CDR1 SEHNR and CDR2 FQNEAQ (reference sequence). The CDR3 runs 16 residues. The DNA of the CDR3 is TGTGCCAGCAGCCCACCTGGACAGGGGCCCAGGGAGACCCAGTACTTC. Translation gives CASSPPGQGPRETQYF.

CDR3 residues: CATSREGLIVEPRELFF. For the CDR3, the DNA is TGTGCCACCAGCAGGGAGGGGCTCATAGTAGAGCCCAGGGAGCTGTTTTTT. This chain uses TRBV15 with TRBJ2-2; possible D gene TRBD2, 6 bases. V lost 3 bases and J 9 bases, leaving 23 bases between the germline ends. Germline V gene data show CDR1 as LNHNV and CDR2 as YYDKDF (reference sequence). This CDR3 spans 17 amino acids.

This clonotype was seen at least ten times. The CDR3 loop is CASSPHVRGQGSSYEQYF. DNA of the CDR3: TGTGCCAGCAGTCCTCACGTTAGGGGGCAAGGAAGCTCCTACGAGCAGTACTTC. This rearrangement joins TRBV6-1 to TRBJ2-7, with TRBD1 matching 7 bases. This CDR3 has 18 residues. Germline V gives CDR1 MNHNS, CDR2 SASEGT. V dropped 5 bases and J dropped 0; count of bases not matched to a gene: 16.

This clonotype was seen repeatedly, ten times or more. The chain combines TRBV6-5 with TRBJ2-7, with D perhaps TRBD1 (5 bases). The germline CDR1 and CDR2 sequences are MNHEY and SVGAGI. The CDR3 is made up of 13 amino acids. V was clipped by 4 bases and J by 3 bases, with 10 bases between them. The CDR3 coding sequence is TGTGCCAGCAGTTTAGGACACATCTACGAGCAGTACTTC. Translated: CASSLGHIYEQYF.

V usage is TRBV2 and J usage is TRBJ1-3; TRBD1 is a possible D gene (5 bases). The CDR3 covers 14 residues. Germline CDR1 is SNHLY and CDR2 is FYNNEI. V was trimmed by 9 bases and J by 0 bases, leaving 12 bases between them. Here the CDR3 DNA reads TGTGCCAGTGTACAGGCAAACTCTGGAAACACCATATATTTT. It is translated as CASVQANSGNTIYF.

This rearrangement joins TRBV9 to TRBJ2-3, with 8 bases identical to TRBD2. V shed 0 bases, J shed 1 base, and the junction held 7 bases outside the gene matches. CDR1 SGDLS and CDR2 YYNGEE come from the germline V gene. CDR3 length equals 17 residues. CDR3 in DNA: TGTGCCAGCAGCGTAGTCGGGGGGGCCGGCGGCACAGATACGCAGTATTTT. It specifies CASSVVGGAGGTDTQYF.

This clonotype has more than one count but fewer than ten. Here the CDR3 omits its conserved ending phenylalanine or tryptophan, so a read error is the likely source. DNA for the CDR3: TGTGCCAGCAGTGAAGTGGGGGCAGGGGGAAGGGGCACTGAAGCTTTCCTT. Its translation: CASSEVGAGGRGTEAFL. The chain recombines TRBV2 with TRBJ1-1, with TRBD1 matching over 7 bases. J was trimmed by 4 bases and V by 1 base; bases with no gene match: 12. CDR1 is SNHLY and CDR2 is FYNNEI in the germline V gene. The CDR3 sequence is 17 residues long.

This clonotype appeared many times. This chain connects TRBV19 to TRBJ2-1, with D unresolved. V lost 4 bases to trimming and J lost 8 bases, with 12 bases between them. CDR1 is LNHDA and CDR2 is SQIVND in the germline V gene (reference sequence). The CDR3 sequence is 13 residues long. CDR3 sequence: CASSNGMVDEQFF. The CDR3, as DNA: TGTGCCAGTAGTAATGGGATGGTAGATGAGCAGTTCTTC.

This clonotype showed up many times. The chain uses TRBV20-1 and TRBJ1-5; D perhaps matches TRBD1 (6 bases). Per germline, CDR1 DFQATT and CDR2 SNEGSKA (reference sequence). The CDR3 length is 14 residues. The ends were cut back, 2 bases at V and 6 bases at J, with 14 bases in the middle. Written as DNA, the CDR3 is TGCAGTGCTAGATCGAACCTGGACAGTCAGCCCCAGCATTTT. Translated: CSARSNLDSQPQHF.

This clonotype appeared a few times. The chain recombines TRBV15 with TRBJ1-2, with D uncertain. Trimming pared 0 bases from V and 5 bases from J, leaving 7 bases between. CDR3 length: 13 residues. Germline V lookup: CDR1 LNHNV, CDR2 YYDKDF (reference sequence). CDR3 coding DNA: TGTGCCACCAGCAGAGATGCGGTATATGGCTACACCTTC. Translation: CATSRDAVYGYTF.

This sequence joins TRBV15 and TRBJ1-4, with TRBD1 matching over 8 bases. This CDR3 has 14 residues. Unmatched junction bases numbered 8, after V lost 6 bases and J lost 8 bases. Germline CDR1 and CDR2: LNHNV and YYDKDF (reference sequence). As DNA, the CDR3 is TGTGCCACCAGGCCGACAGGGGTGGACGAAAAACTGTTTTTT. It is translated as CATRPTGVDEKLFF.

The chain joins TRBV29-1 to TRBJ1-1; D is unresolved. The germline CDR1 and CDR2 sequences are SQVTM and ANQGSEA. CDR3 length equals 13 residues. Trimming took off 0 bases at V and 13 bases at J, with 18 bases between the two ends. The CDR3 loop is CSVEDTVHVSGFF. In DNA, the CDR3 is TGCAGCGTTGAAGACACAGTGCACGTCTCAGGTTTCTTT.

CDR3 sequence: CSATIRGQGGYTF. CDR3 DNA sequence: TGCAGTGCTACGATCAGGGGGCAAGGGGGCTACACCTTC. The J gene is TRBJ1-2, the V gene TRBV20-1; 8 nucleotides align to TRBD1. CDR1 DFQATT and CDR2 SNEGSKA come from the germline V gene (reference sequence). CDR3 length: 13 amino acids. V shed 4 bases and J 8 bases; nucleotides not matched to a gene: 9.

This clonotype has a count of ten or more. The chain has TRBV7-8 and TRBJ1-6; no firm D call. Germline V lookup: CDR1 SGHVS, CDR2 FQNEAQ. This CDR3 spans 15 amino acids. Trimming stripped 6 bases from V and 0 bases from J, with 9 bases between. This CDR3 is CASSSLGSYNSPLHF. Here the CDR3 DNA reads TGTGCCAGCAGTTCTCTAGGCTCCTATAATTCACCCCTCCACTTT.

A word on this clonotype: A much larger clone lies one base from this, so it may be a read error. The CDR3 carries no conserved terminal phenylalanine or tryptophan, so it likely arises from a read error. The chain carries TRBV4-1 and TRBJ1-2; 8 bases line up with TRBD1. This CDR3 has 16 residues. V gave up 6 bases and J gave up 6 bases; unmatched junction bases: 15. Germline-derived CDR1 and CDR2 are MGHRA and YSYEKL. CDR3 sequence reads: CASRHLGTGALDGYTI. The CDR3, as DNA: TGCGCCAGCAGGCACCTCGGGACAGGCGCCTTAGATGGCTACACCATC.

The chain has TRBV5-1 and TRBJ2-3, with TRBD2 as a possible D gene (7 bases). The CDR3 spans 15 residues. Germline CDR1 SGHRS, CDR2 YFSETQ. V was shortened by 2 bases and J by 0 bases, with 10 bases between the two germline ends. The DNA for the CDR3 is TGCGCCAGCAGCTTACGGGGGGCCAGCACAGATACGCAGTATTTT. This gives the protein CASSLRGASTDTQYF.

The table lists this clonotype with many counts. This chain connects TRBV13 to TRBJ2-7; possibly TRBD2 for D (6 bases). Germline V gives CDR1 PRHDT, CDR2 FYEKMQ (reference sequence). The CDR3 consists of 18 residues. Trimming removed 5 bases at V and 1 base at J, with 24 bases between. CDR3 nucleotide sequence: TGTGCCAGCAGCCCCCCGAAGGGCGGGGCTACCAGTTCCTACGAGCAGTACTTC. This translates into CASSPPKGGATSSYEQYF.

In this sample, this clonotype turned up a few times. The rearrangement joins TRBV20-1 to TRBJ2-5; D perhaps matches TRBD2 (6 bases). Trimming stripped 5 bases from V and 4 bases from J, with 11 bases between. The germline CDR1 and CDR2 sequences are DFQATT and SNEGSKA (reference sequence). The CDR3 extends over 12 amino acids. The CDR3 reads CSAVRGGETQYF. CDR3 bases: TGCAGTGCTGTAAGGGGAGGAGAGACCCAGTACTTC.

The chain links TRBV29-1 to TRBJ1-2; D might be TRBD1 (5 bases). The ends were cut back, 3 bases at V and 5 bases at J, with 16 bases in the middle. The length of the CDR3 is 14 residues. Germline CDR1 reads SQVTM; CDR2 reads ANQGSEA. The CDR3 loop is CSVDVAGPKYGYTF. The CDR3 DNA reads as TGCAGCGTTGACGTGGCGGGGCCGAAGTATGGCTACACCTTC.

A few counts support this clonotype. The chain is built from TRBV2 and TRBJ1-2; tentatively, D is TRBD1 (5 bases). V was clipped by 6 bases and J by 3 bases, with 14 bases between them. Germline values: CDR1 SNHLY, CDR2 FYNNEI. The CDR3 totals 14 residues. This chain's CDR3 is CASSLARDDYGYTF. In DNA form, the CDR3 reads TGTGCCAGCAGCTTAGCGCGGGACGACTATGGCTACACCTTC.

This clonotype has more than one count but fewer than ten. The chain joins TRBV24-1 to TRBJ1-2, with TRBD1 matching 7 bases. Germline values: CDR1 KGHDR, CDR2 SFDVKD. J was trimmed by 4 bases and V by 3 bases; bases with no gene match: 1. CDR3 length: 13 amino acids. The CDR3 nucleotides are TGTGCCACCAGTGATGGGACAGCCTATGGCTACACCTTC. This gives the protein CATSDGTAYGYTF.

In DNA, the CDR3 is TGTGCCACTTGGACGTCCACCGGGGGAGAGACCCAGTACTTC. Translating it yields CATWTSTGGETQYF. This chain uses TRBV10-3 with TRBJ2-5; TRBD2 is a possible D gene (6 bases). The CDR3 runs 14 residues. Germline CDR1 ENHRY, CDR2 SYGVKD. V was cut by 10 bases and J by 4 bases, with 19 bases left in between.